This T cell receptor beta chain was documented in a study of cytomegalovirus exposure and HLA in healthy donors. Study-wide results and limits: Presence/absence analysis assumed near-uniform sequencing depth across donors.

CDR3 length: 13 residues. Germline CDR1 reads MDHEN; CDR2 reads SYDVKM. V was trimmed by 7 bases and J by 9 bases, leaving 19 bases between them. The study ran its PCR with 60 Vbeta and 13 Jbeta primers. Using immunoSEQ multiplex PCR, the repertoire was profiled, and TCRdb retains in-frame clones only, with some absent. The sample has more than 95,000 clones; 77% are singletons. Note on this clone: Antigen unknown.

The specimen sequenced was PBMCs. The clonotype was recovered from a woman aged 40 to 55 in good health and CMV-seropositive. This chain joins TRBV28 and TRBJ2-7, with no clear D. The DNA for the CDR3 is TGTGCCAGCACCTCCCCACCGGCTAGTCGGCAGTACTTC. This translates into CASTSPPASRQYF.